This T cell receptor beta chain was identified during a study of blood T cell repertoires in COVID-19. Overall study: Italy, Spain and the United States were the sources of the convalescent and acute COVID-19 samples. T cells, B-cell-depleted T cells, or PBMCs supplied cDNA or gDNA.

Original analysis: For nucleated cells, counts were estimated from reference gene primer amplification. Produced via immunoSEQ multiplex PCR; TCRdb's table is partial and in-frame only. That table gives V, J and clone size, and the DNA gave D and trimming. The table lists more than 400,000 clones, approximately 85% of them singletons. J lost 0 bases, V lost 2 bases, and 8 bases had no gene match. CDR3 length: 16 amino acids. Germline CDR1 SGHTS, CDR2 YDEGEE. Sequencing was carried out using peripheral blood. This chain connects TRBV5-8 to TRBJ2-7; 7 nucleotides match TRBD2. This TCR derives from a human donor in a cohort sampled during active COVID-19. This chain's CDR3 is CASSLSASGTSYEQYF. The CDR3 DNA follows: TGTGCCAGCAGCTTAAGTGCTAGCGGTACCTCCTACGAGCAGTACTTC.